The 20 T cell receptor beta chains reported below all come from one sample, sequenced in a study of a mutant IDH1 vaccine in newly diagnosed glioma. The table came from immunoSEQ multiplex PCR; TCRdb's copy has only in-frame clones and leaves some out. The sample records about 32,000 clones, around 80% being singletons. Their antigens remain unidentified. The sample's time point: week 35, safety follow-up. In every dose of vaccine, 300 ug of mutant IDH1 20-mer peptide was given alongside topical imiquimod. This specimen consisted of PBMCs, obtained from a glioma patient whose treatment included an IDH1 peptide vaccine. The receptors here all came from a woman aged 18-35 years with glioma.

This rearrangement joins TRBV2 to TRBJ2-2; 7 nucleotides align to TRBD2. The CDR3 covers 15 residues. J lost 3 bases, V lost 0 bases, and 1 base had no gene match. CDR1 is SNHLY, CDR2 FYNNEI, per germline. CDR3 nucleotide sequence: TGTGCCAGCAGTGAAGCGGGGGGGGACACCGGGGAGCTGTTTTTT. Translated: CASSEAGGDTGELFF.

In its sample, this clone was seen a few times. The V gene is TRBV29-1, the J gene TRBJ2-5, with D hard to call. The CDR3 is 13 amino acids. V was cut by 3 bases and J by 7 bases, with 15 bases left in between. Germline assignment: CDR1 SQVTM and CDR2 ANQGSEA. This chain's CDR3 is CSVDSLQAGTQYF. CDR3 nucleotide sequence: TGCAGCGTTGACTCTCTCCAAGCCGGGACCCAGTACTTC.

This clone has more than one count but fewer than ten. This chain joins TRBV9 and TRBJ1-1, with D perhaps matching TRBD1 (5 bases). Trimming pared 3 bases from V and 3 bases from J, leaving 9 bases between. The germline CDR1 and CDR2 sequences are SGDLS and YYNGEE. The CDR3 is 13 residues long. The CDR3 nucleotides read TGTGCCAGCAGCGAGGGGTGGTACACTGAAGCTTTCTTT. Amino acids: CASSEGWYTEAFF.

The rearrangement uses TRBV27 and TRBJ2-7; 7 bases fit TRBD1. The CDR3 runs to 13 residues. With V trimmed by 7 bases and J by 2 bases, 5 bases remained unmatched. Germline-derived CDR1 and CDR2 are MNHEY and SMNVEV (reference sequence). CDR3 in DNA: TGTGCCAGCAAGCGACAGGGCGCCTACGAGCAGTACTTC. This sequence encodes CASKRQGAYEQYF.

V is TRBV19 and J is TRBJ2-6; perhaps TRBD1 as D (5 bases). The CDR3 runs 15 residues. Between the trimmed V and J ends, which lost 1 base and 4 bases, there was a span of 8 bases. Germline V lookup: CDR1 LNHDA, CDR2 SQIVND (reference sequence). The CDR3 here is CASSIGQSGANVLTF. For the CDR3, the DNA is TGTGCCAGTAGTATAGGACAGTCAGGGGCCAACGTCCTGACTTTC. The variable domain in full, completed from reference TRBV19 and TRBJ2-6, reads DGGITQSPKYLFRKEGQNVTLSCEQNLNHDAMYWYRQDPGQGLRLIYYSQIVNDFQKGDIAEGYSVSREKKESFPLTVTSAQKNPTAFYLCASSIGQSGANVLTFGAGSRLTVL.

In its sample, this clone was seen a few times. This chain joins TRBV5-4 and TRBJ1-5; the D is unclear. The CDR3 runs 12 residues. Per germline, CDR1 SGHNT and CDR2 YYREEE (reference sequence). Trimming shortened V by 4 bases and J by 3 bases, and 5 bases separated the two germline ends. In nucleotides, the CDR3 is TGTGCCAGCAGCCTTCCCAATCAGCCCCAGCATTTT. This gives the protein CASSLPNQPQHF. The full variable domain, with the rest looked up from reference TRBV5-4 and TRBJ1-5, is ETGVTQSPTHLIKTRGQQVTLRCSSQSGHNTVSWYQQALGQGPQFIFQYYREEENGRGNFPPRFSGLQFPNYSSELNVNALELDDSALYLCASSLPNQPQHFGDGTRLSIL.

This chain links TRBV19 with TRBJ2-7; 9 bases line up with TRBD1. The CDR3 is made up of 16 amino acids. The V segment lost 2 bases and the J segment 5 bases; nucleotides outside the gene matches: 10. In germline, CDR1 is LNHDA, CDR2 SQIVND (reference sequence). The CDR3 is CASSILLGTGINEQYF. The CDR3 coding sequence is TGTGCCAGTAGTATACTCCTCGGGACAGGGATCAACGAGCAGTACTTC.

The V and J genes are TRBV27 and TRBJ1-3, with a weak D call TRBD1 (5 bases). Trimming took off 2 bases at V and 0 bases at J, with 8 bases between the two ends. Per the germline V gene, CDR1 is MNHEY and CDR2 is SMNVEV (reference sequence). The length of the CDR3 is 15 residues. The DNA for the CDR3 is TGTGCCAGCAGTTTAGGTGGGGGCTCTGGAAACACCATATATTTT. Amino acids: CASSLGGGSGNTIYF.

The chain recombines TRBV19 with TRBJ1-2, with D uncertain. In germline, CDR1 is LNHDA, CDR2 SQIVND (reference sequence). There are 14 residues in the CDR3. Deletions cut 3 bases from V and 7 bases from J, with 15 bases between. Here the CDR3 reads CASSISRSLLGYTF. The CDR3 DNA is TGTGCCAGTAGTATCTCCAGGTCCCTGCTTGGCTACACCTTC.

J is TRBJ1-5 and V is TRBV25-1, with 7 bases aligning to TRBD1. V was clipped by 3 bases and J by 1 base; unmatched bases: 6. Germline V gives CDR1 MGHDK, CDR2 SYGVNS. This CDR3 region has 16 residues. Here the CDR3 DNA reads TGTGCCAGCAGTGAGTCTGCAGGGGGAAGCAATCAGCCCCAGCATTTT. Its translation is CASSESAGGSNQPQHF.

CDR3: CASSVRDRPSYEQYF. The DNA of the CDR3 is TGTGCCAGTAGTGTCCGGGACAGGCCCTCCTACGAGCAGTACTTC. V usage is TRBV19 and J usage is TRBJ2-7; the match to TRBD1 covers 8 bases. CDR3 size: 15 residues. V was clipped by 5 bases and J by 0 bases; unmatched bases: 6. The germline V gene encodes CDR1 LNHDA and CDR2 SQIVND (reference sequence).

The chain joins TRBV7-3 to TRBJ2-2; 10 positions agree with TRBD2. Germline CDR1 and CDR2: SGHTA and FQGTGA. Trimming cost V 4 bases and J 7 bases; bases outside gene matches: 6. The CDR3 runs 15 residues. CDR3 sequence: CASSSLAGGIGELFF. Written as DNA, the CDR3 is TGTGCCAGCAGCTCCTTAGCGGGAGGAATCGGGGAGCTGTTTTTT.

The genes are TRBV5-5 and TRBJ2-1; TRBD1 matches 7 bases. Germline CDR1 and CDR2: SGHKS and YYEKEE (reference sequence). V lost 2 bases, J lost 5 bases, and 1 base stayed unmatched. The length of the CDR3 is 13 residues. This CDR3 is CASSLQGNNEQFF. In DNA form, the CDR3 reads TGTGCCAGCAGCTTACAGGGGAACAATGAGCAGTTCTTC.

The rearrangement links TRBV5-3 to TRBJ1-2; D gene unclear. TRBV5-3 is an open reading frame, and its role is uncertain. This CDR3 is built from 18 residues. Trimming cost V 0 bases and J 0 bases, with 18 bases left between them. The CDR3 nucleotides read TGTGCCAGAAGCTTGGTATTCGTGGAGGGAGAAGCTAACTATGGCTACACCTTC. It specifies CARSLVFVEGEANYGYTF.

The chain joins TRBV19 to TRBJ1-3, with 10 bases lining up with TRBD1. Germline V gene sequence: CDR1 LNHDA, CDR2 SQIVND (reference sequence). Unmatched junction bases numbered 5, after V lost 1 base and J lost 2 bases. This CDR3 is 17 amino acids long. In DNA form, the CDR3 reads TGTGCCAGTAGTATAGCCCCAGACAGGGGGCCTGGAAACACCATATATTTT. Translated, it gives CASSIAPDRGPGNTIYF.

This chain uses TRBV6-1 with TRBJ1-2; a weak D match, TRBD1 (5 bases). The V and J ends lost 1 base and 8 bases respectively, with 11 bases between them. The CDR3 loop spans 13 amino acids. From germline, CDR1 is MNHNS and CDR2 SASEGT. The CDR3 coding sequence is TGTGCCAGCAGTGAAGGAAGGTGGGACGGCTACACCTTC. Encoded protein: CASSEGRWDGYTF.

The table lists this clone with a few counts. The chain carries TRBV18 and TRBJ1-4; D is unclear. Germline CDR1 and CDR2: KGHSH and LQKENI. The CDR3 has 15 amino acids. The germline V and J ends were trimmed by 8 bases and 4 bases, with 17 bases remaining between them. As DNA, the CDR3 is TGTGCCAGCCGAGAGCCAGCCTACGGTAATGAAAAACTGTTTTTT. It is translated as CASREPAYGNEKLFF.

This clone turned up a few times. The chain carries TRBV5-4 and TRBJ1-1, with 8 positions matching TRBD1. From germline, CDR1 is SGHNT and CDR2 YYREEE (reference sequence). After removal of 5 bases from V and 5 bases from J, the junction contained 8 bases not matched to a gene. This CDR3 contains 14 residues. CDR3 protein: CASSPLQGATEAFF. The DNA of the CDR3 is TGTGCCAGCAGTCCGCTTCAGGGGGCGACTGAAGCTTTCTTT.

The chain recombines TRBV30 with TRBJ1-6; weak D call: TRBD1 (5 bases). V gave up 3 bases and J gave up 10 bases, with 13 bases separating them. The germline V gene has CDR1 GTSNPN and CDR2 SVGIG (reference sequence). This CDR3 region has 13 residues. The CDR3 is CAWSWDLESPLHF. The CDR3 region has the DNA TGTGCCTGGAGCTGGGACCTGGAGTCACCCCTCCACTTT.

The chain recombines TRBV5-1 with TRBJ1-4; tentatively, D is TRBD1 (5 bases). V shed 6 bases and J shed 0 bases, with 24 bases lying between them. The CDR3 length is 19 residues. CDR1 SGHRS and CDR2 YFSETQ come from the germline V gene. CDR3: CASKFTTAWPPATNEKLFF. The CDR3 DNA sequence: TGCGCCAGCAAATTCACGACAGCCTGGCCCCCTGCAACTAATGAAAAACTGTTTTTT.